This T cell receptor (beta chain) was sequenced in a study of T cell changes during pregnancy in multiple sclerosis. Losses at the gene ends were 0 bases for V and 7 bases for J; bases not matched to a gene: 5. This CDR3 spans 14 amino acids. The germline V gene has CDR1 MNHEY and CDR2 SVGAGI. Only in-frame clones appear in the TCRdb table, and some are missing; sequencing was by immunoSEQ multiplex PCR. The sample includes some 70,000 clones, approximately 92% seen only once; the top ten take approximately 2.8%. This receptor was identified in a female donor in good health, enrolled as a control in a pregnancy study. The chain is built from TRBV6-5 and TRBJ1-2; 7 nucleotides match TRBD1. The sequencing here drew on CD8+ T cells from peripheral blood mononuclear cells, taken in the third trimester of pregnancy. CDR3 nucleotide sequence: TGTGCCAGCAGTTACTCGACAGGGCAGGCTGGCTACACCTTC. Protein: CASSYSTGQAGYTF.